A single T cell receptor (beta chain) is shown here with its context. The specificity of this receptor is unknown. No base quality information exists; no much larger clone differs at one position. The sample contains more than one DNA sequence encoding this CDR3. This specimen comes from a study of cytomegalovirus exposure and HLA in healthy donors (dated by TCRdb to 2015 to 2018). A note on the overall study: An earlier analysis of 550 to 700 of the donors reported 250 to 300 Gb of sequence data and 117 million unique TCR beta sequences from 150 million to 200 million T cells. About 300 gigabases of sequencing data and 80 million or so unique TCR sequences were included in an early release covering roughly 600 HLA-typed donors. Among the approximately 420 genotyped donors, approximately 82% belonged to the genetic ancestry cluster associated with self-reported Caucasian donors. The aim of the study was to test whether cataloging public T cell receptors could identify signatures of past pathogen exposure. Using immunosequencing, the study profiled T cell repertoires from around 680 subjects and related those repertoires to cytomegalovirus serostatus. Along with the approximately 650-subject first cohort, a separate validation cohort of about 110 different subjects was used. To predict cytomegalovirus infection status, the study brought together high-throughput TCR immunosequencing, statistical association of individual TCRs with disease status, and machine learning. A later analysis re-analyzed previously published TCR beta repertoires from roughly 600 donors and added high-resolution HLA genotyping to study TCR occurrence patterns. In the later analysis, no new phenotypic data were used to find candidate immune exposures; instead, reliance was placed on TCR beta sequences and their occurrence across donors. An earlier analysis of some 500 of the donors applied high-throughput TCR beta sequencing to assess whether each TCR beta V gene segment acted as functional or pseudogenic. Donor age, sex, ethnicity and CMV serostatus were collected together with the repertoire data. In a later genetic analysis, genome-wide SNP genotypes for about 55% of the roughly 670 donors were used, and that subset was treated as a discovery cohort. All discovery cohort repertoires had been generated using a single sequencing platform. Class I and class II HLA loci were covered by the typing at four-digit resolution. Typing coverage differed by locus: A, B, C, DRB1 and DQB1 were typed in roughly 629-630 donors, DQA1 in 500 to 550, DPA1 in around 580, and DPB1 in 450 to 490. A handful of DR-DQ haplotypes were handled as single units for association and clustering because linkage in the cohort was strong. Among some 410 genotyped donors of the cohort, an average of approximately 230,000 unique TCR beta nucleotide sequences were sequenced per donor, 15% to 20% of them non-productive. Points the paper makes about the study in general: In an earlier analysis of a few hundred of the donors, most TCR beta V segments were observed in productive rearrangements about 87% or about 30% of the time, broadly matching IMGT annotations. A further reported finding was that TCR beta sequences accurately predicted the HLA-A and HLA-B alleles for most subjects in the first cohort. Some IMGT-functional V segments, including TRBV6-2 and TRBV6-3, could not be distinguished by the 87-base-pair reads and were therefore excluded. In vitro tests confirmed that a few of the cytomegalovirus-associated TCR beta chains recognize cytomegalovirus antigens. Presence/absence analyses assumed roughly uniform sequencing depth across donors, an assumption that may not hold. The classifier was reported to diagnose cytomegalovirus status with high specificity and sensitivity in both the original cohort and the validation cohort. According to a later genetic analysis, donors in an Asian-associated ancestry cluster had fewer N-insertions in productive TCRs than the roughly 670-donor mean. A later analysis found that HLA-associated TCR beta chains were more clonally expanded and had lower generation probabilities than equally common non-associated chains. Across donors, most TCR sequences were observed very rarely, whereas some public TCRs were present in many individuals. In a later analysis, 15,000 to 20,000 TCR beta sequences were associated with specific HLA alleles at a false discovery rate of 0.05. According to a later analysis, parvovirus B19, influenza, CMV and Epstein-Barr virus appeared linked to several top co-occurrence clusters. According to a later analysis, TCR association rates differed among HLA loci, with DRB1 alleles showing the most associated TCRs and HLA-C alleles showing the fewest. According to the authors, the approach could potentially be generalized to other disease states and immunological phenotypes. In the study, about 150 TCR beta chains were listed as associated with cytomegalovirus. Correlated functional status among segregating V segments might reflect linkage disequilibrium, but an unknown experimental factor could not be ruled out. Only TCR beta chains were sequenced in this cohort, and the absence of alpha or paired-chain data limited detectable features. V-gene and J-gene trimming of TCR beta chains was associated with a missense DCLRE1C variant in a later genetic analysis, and the association was replicated in an independent cohort. In a later analysis, most CMV-associated TCR beta chains were found to appear HLA-restricted, with HLA associations seemingly driven largely by CMV exposure. CMV serostatus was the only immune exposure information available for the cohort. The earlier analysis of around 600 of the donors excluded over 15 rarely observed V segments, including chromosome 9 orphons, because counts were too low. When HLA alleles, especially DR and DQ, strongly co-occurred, TCR associations were difficult to assign to individual alleles. A cluster of highly shared sequence variants was judged likely to be a technical artifact of the sequencing pipeline. Because some donors lacked HLA typing at each locus, the association tests relied only on the typed subset.

The cohort comprised 710 or so healthy bone marrow donors. At the time of sampling, every cohort member was nominally healthy, though immune exposures that went unrecorded were likely present. The donor was CMV seronegative and belonged to the group of around 400 seronegative cohort members. A peripheral blood sample was collected from each donor, and TCR beta sequencing was performed on peripheral blood mononuclear cells. Genomic DNA was extracted from the blood cell samples with the Qiagen DNeasy Blood Extraction Kit. Sequences MNHEY (CDR1) and SVGAGI (CDR2) are obtained from the germline V gene. V and J are trimmed by 5 bases and 6 bases, and the gene matches miss 8 bases of the junction. The CDR3 has 14 amino acids, counting the end cysteine and phenylalanine. Solely the CDR3 DNA is kept, with 42 bases framed from the first base. Libraries were built with the immunoSEQ multiplex PCR assay. For the multiplex PCR, a mixture combining 60 forward primers for TCR Vbeta segments and 13 reverse primers for TCR Jbeta segments was used. The CDR3 region of rearranged TCR beta genes was amplified from genomic DNA by a multiplex PCR assay. The amplified TCR beta libraries were sequenced on the Illumina HiSeq System as 87-base-pair reads. Per the original workflow: A later analysis counted approximately 84 million unique TCR beta chains across the 650 to 800 repertoires, and some 11 million of these chains were shared by at least two donors. Raw reads were error-corrected and collapsed into unique sequences with a nearest-neighbor algorithm that merged closely related sequences to remove PCR and sequencing errors. CDR3 sequences were aligned to IMGT reference sequences to assign V, D and J gene segments. Each retained sequence needed at least a six-nucleotide match to both a V gene segment and a J gene segment. A rearrangement was called productive if the CDR3 had no stop codons and remained in frame with V and J, and every other rearrangement was called non-productive. Following IMGT convention, CDR3 was defined as the stretch from the second conserved V-encoded cysteine up to the conserved J-encoded phenylalanine. In an earlier analysis of more than 550 of the donors, sequences lacking an unambiguous match to a single V gene segment were excluded. In an earlier analysis of around 600 of the donors, V segments were called functional above 56.7% productive rearrangements and were called segregating when the between-donor standard deviation exceeded 5%. To diagnose cytomegalovirus status from the catalog of TCR beta chain sequences, a statistical classification framework was built. A later analysis assigned V and J genes by comparing TCR nucleotide sequences with IMGT/GENE-DB human TR gene sequences. Using the TCRdist pipeline, a later analysis assigned CDR3 sequences along with most-parsimonious VDJ recombination scenarios. A later analysis defined each TCR beta chain by its CDR3 amino acid sequence plus V-gene family, and excluded reads lacking a unique V-gene family. As a way to deal with suspected cross-contamination and a sequencing artifact, a later analysis dropped approximately 590 nucleotide sequences that were highly shared and had low generation probability. In a later analysis, a clonal expansion index was calculated for each public chain from normalized within-repertoire ranks of inferred template counts. A later analysis computed generation probabilities with a VDJ recombination model fitted to out-of-frame rearrangements, and checked the results against IGoR. Hypergeometric tests were used in a later analysis to score TCR-TCR, TCR-HLA and TCR-CMV co-occurrence, with a repertoire-size bias correction applied to the TCR pairs. False discovery rates were estimated in a later analysis by permuting HLA or CMV assignments 20 times. A later analysis grouped co-occurring TCRs with DBSCAN, adding TCRdist sequence similarity when clustering within HLA-allele-positive subsets. Co-occurrence clustering excluded repertoires with fewer than 30,000 or more than 120,000 public chains, plus five with anomalous nucleotide sharing. Not all clones reach the TCRdb copy of this immuneACCESS table, which keeps in-frame sequences only. Checked studies attribute under half of the gap to unresolved V genes and leave the rest unexplained. For V, J and clone size, that table is used; D and trimming come from the DNA. The sample includes approximately 170,000 clones, with around 76% observed a single time. The top ten clones comprise roughly 1.6% of the sample.

Recombination joined TRBV6-5 with TRBJ1-2, with 8 junctional bases fitting TRBD1. The source of this sequence is a man between 35 and 55 years old in good health and CMV-seronegative. Material for sequencing was PBMCs. DNA sequence: TGTGCCAGCAGTCCTACGGACAGGGAGAATGGCTACACCTTC. It is translated as CASSPTDRENGYTF.